This T cell receptor (beta chain) is drawn from a study of a mutant IDH1 vaccine in newly diagnosed glioma. Worth noting for this clone: Antigen specificity is unknown.

The protocol was immunoSEQ multiplex PCR, while the TCRdb copy is restricted to in-frame clones and leaves out a portion. Of 60,000 or so clones in the sample, roughly 90% were seen once. As to time point: week 11, during vaccination. Vaccinated patients received 300 ug of mutant IDH1 20-mer peptide per dose, with topical imiquimod. The donor cohort comprised cases of new WHO grade 3 or 4 IDH1-mutant, ATRX-lost astrocytoma. V dropped 2 bases and J dropped 1 base, with 11 bases sitting between them. CDR3 length: 15 residues. CDR1 and CDR2 from the germline V gene are MNHNY and SVGAGI (reference sequence).

The sample here was PBMCs, taken from a glioma patient whose treatment included an IDH1 peptide vaccine. This TCR derives from a middle-aged man with glioma. The chain recombines TRBV6-6 with TRBJ1-2, with D unclear. CDR3 sequence reads: CASSYAETNNYGYTF. The CDR3 coding sequence is TGTGCCAGCAGTTACGCGGAAACAAATAACTATGGCTACACCTTC.